Each of the 17 T cell receptor beta chains below was sequenced from the same sample in a study of T cells in Graves' hyperthyroidism and ophthalmopathy. TCR beta CDR3 sequences were amplified from RNA transcripts. Primed by the HTBI set, a first-round RT-PCR was run on the TCR CDR3. TCRdb fed the multiplex PCR reads into MiXCR, producing one record per CDR3 protein. The sample records a few hundred thousand distinct CDR3 sequences, 15% to 18% being singletons. Sequencing was done on a sample of blood. Every receptor here comes from a woman between 18 and 29 years old with Graves' hyperthyroidism.

This clonotype was seen ten or more times. This rearrangement joins TRBV11-3 to TRBJ1-2, with D hard to call. CDR3 size: 14 residues. Germline CDR1 reads SGHNT; CDR2 reads YENEEA. The V gene lost 5 bases and the J gene lost 5 bases, with 15 bases spanning the gap. CDR3 nucleotide sequence: TGTGCCAGCAGCCTCCGGCGTGGCGCTTATGGCTACACCTTC. Amino acids: CASSLRRGAYGYTF.

This clonotype was counted many times. The chain joins TRBV28 to TRBJ2-7, with 12 bases identical to TRBD2. V lost 3 bases to trimming and J lost 3 bases; unmatched junction nucleotides: 6. Germline V gene lookup returns CDR1 MDHEN and CDR2 SYDVKM. This CDR3 region has 16 residues. The CDR3 bases are TGTGCCAGCAGTTTTTCCCTAGCGGGAGGGGACTACGAGCAGTACTTC. As protein: CASSFSLAGGDYEQYF.

The chain couples TRBV5-1 to TRBJ1-3; possible D gene TRBD1, 5 bases. V lost 4 bases and J 3 bases, leaving 14 bases between the germline ends. Germline V lookup: CDR1 SGHRS, CDR2 YFSETQ. The CDR3 covers 15 residues. CDR3 DNA sequence: TGCGCCAGCAGCCTGGAGGGGCGCGATGGAAACACCATATATTTT. Protein product: CASSLEGRDGNTIYF. The entire variable domain, with the rest obtained from reference TRBV5-1 and TRBJ1-3, is as follows: KAGVTQTPRYLIKTRGQQVTLSCSPISGHRSVSWYQQTPGQGLQFLFEYFSETQRNKGNFPGRFSGRQFSNSRSEMNVSTLELGDSALYLCASSLEGRDGNTIYFGEGSWLTVV.

This clonotype was counted ten times or more. The chain is built from TRBV2 and TRBJ1-3; D gene unclear. The CDR3 contains 13 residues. From germline, CDR1 is SNHLY and CDR2 FYNNEI. The ends were cut back, 4 bases at V and 4 bases at J, with 8 bases in the middle. The CDR3 reads CASSGIVGNTIYF. The DNA of the CDR3 is TGTGCCAGCAGTGGGATAGTCGGAAACACCATATATTTT.

As for this clonotype: A much larger clone sits a single nucleotide away, making a read error possible. V and J are TRBV29-1 and TRBJ2-5; 10 bases line up with TRBD2. J gave up 7 bases and V 0 bases, and 11 bases lay outside the gene matches. From germline, CDR1 is SQVTM and CDR2 ANQGSEA. This CDR3 region has 16 residues. CDR3 coding DNA: TGCAGCGTTGAAGATCCGGTAGCGGGAGGACGGGGGACCCAGTACTTC. Translating it yields CSVEDPVAGGRGTQYF.

The genes are TRBV28 and TRBJ2-4; D remains unclear. Trimming shortened V by 3 bases and J by 11 bases, and 8 bases separated the two germline ends. Germline V gene data show CDR1 as MDHEN and CDR2 as SYDVKM. This CDR3 spans 11 amino acids. CDR3 bases: TGTGCCAGCAGTTTGGAAGACCTTCAGTACTTC. Translated, it gives CASSLEDLQYF.

This clonotype came up a few times. The chain has TRBV6-1 and TRBJ2-1; D possibly uses TRBD1 or TRBD2 (5 bases each). The CDR3 covers 15 residues. V was cut by 5 bases and J by 7 bases, with 18 bases left in between. The germline V gene encodes CDR1 MNHNS and CDR2 SASEGT. The CDR3 DNA follows: TGTGCCAGCAGTTCCCCCAGGGACGGTCCGAATGAGCAGTTCTTC. Its protein product is CASSSPRDGPNEQFF.

CDR3 region: CASSPSALNYGYTF. The CDR3 DNA reads as TGTGCCAGCAGTCCGTCGGCCCTAAACTATGGCTACACCTTC. V gene TRBV6-1 combines with J gene TRBJ1-2; D gene unclear. The germline V gene has CDR1 MNHNS and CDR2 SASEGT. This CDR3 is built from 14 residues. Trimming left V 5 bases short and J 2 bases short, with 12 bases between.

The gene calls are TRBV20-1 and TRBJ1-1; D uncertain. Trimming took off 4 bases at V and 3 bases at J, with 15 bases between the two ends. The CDR3 has 14 amino acids. Per the germline V gene, CDR1 is DFQATT and CDR2 is SNEGSKA (reference sequence). The CDR3 loop is CSATSGRLDTEAFF. In DNA form, the CDR3 reads TGCAGTGCTACCAGCGGAAGGCTTGACACTGAAGCTTTCTTT.

This clonotype was seen ten or more times. The genes are TRBV27 and TRBJ2-1; 7 bases match TRBD1. V shed 7 bases, J shed 0 bases, and the junction held 6 bases outside the gene matches. The CDR3 contains 15 residues. Germline V gene sequence: CDR1 MNHEY, CDR2 SMNVEV (reference sequence). The CDR3 loop is CASNQWDSSYNEQFF. In DNA, the CDR3 is TGTGCCAGCAACCAGTGGGACAGCTCCTACAATGAGCAGTTCTTC.

V gene TRBV7-2 combines with J gene TRBJ2-2, with D possibly TRBD1 on 5 matching bases. This CDR3 is built from 15 residues. Germline-derived CDR1 and CDR2 are SGHTA and FQGNSA. Trimming pared 2 bases from V and 2 bases from J, leaving 9 bases between. This CDR3 is CASSLTRANTGELFF. DNA of the CDR3: TGTGCCAGCAGCTTAACCAGGGCTAACACCGGGGAGCTGTTTTTT.

This clonotype occurred a few times. The rearrangement joins TRBV6-1 to TRBJ1-6; 7 positions match TRBD1. V trimming: 5 bases; J trimming: 0 bases; junction bases outside the gene matches: 1. Looked up from germline, CDR1 is MNHNS and CDR2 is SASEGT. The CDR3 consists of 15 residues. For the CDR3, the DNA is TGTGCCAGCAGTCCAGGGGGCTCCTATAATTCACCCCTCCACTTT. The encoded protein is CASSPGGSYNSPLHF.

This clonotype occurred many times. The gene calls are TRBV7-3 and TRBJ2-1; 10 positions agree with TRBD1. V lost 6 bases, J lost 5 bases, and 7 bases stayed unmatched. The germline CDR1 and CDR2 sequences are SGHTA and FQGTGA. The CDR3 extends over 15 amino acids. The CDR3 nucleotides are TGTGCCAGCAGGCGGCACGGGACAGGGGACAATGAGCAGTTCTTC. Its translation is CASRRHGTGDNEQFF.

The chain links TRBV6-1 to TRBJ2-3; 13 nucleotides align to TRBD2. Germline trimming cut 8 bases from V and 1 base from J; bases unmatched to any gene: 12. Germline V lookup: CDR1 MNHNS, CDR2 SASEGT. The CDR3 is 18 amino acids. This chain's CDR3 is CASGYRLAGGLGTDTQYF. The CDR3 DNA follows: TGTGCCAGCGGATACCGACTAGCGGGAGGTTTGGGCACAGATACGCAGTATTTT.

A few counts support this clonotype. This chain links TRBV12-3 or TRBV12-4 with TRBJ1-2, with D possibly being TRBD1 (5 bases). The CDR3 extends over 15 amino acids. V gave up 2 bases and J gave up 4 bases, with 14 bases separating them. This chain's CDR3 is CASSLRFPDSYGYTF. CDR3 coding DNA: TGTGCCAGCAGTTTACGCTTCCCCGACAGCTATGGCTACACCTTC.

This clonotype was picked up many times. This CDR3 reads CASSFWDREGYGYTF. The CDR3 bases are TGTGCCAGCAGTTTCTGGGACAGGGAAGGCTATGGCTACACCTTC. J is TRBJ1-2 and V is TRBV12-3 or TRBV12-4; 9 bases agree with TRBD1. The CDR3 contains 15 residues. The ends lost 3 bases at V and 4 bases at J; junction bases unmatched: 6.

In DNA form, the CDR3 reads TGTGCCACCAGCACACGGGGGGGCTTAACCGGGGAGCTGTTTTTT. It is translated as CATSTRGGLTGELFF. The J gene is TRBJ2-2, the V gene TRBV15; TRBD2 aligns across 8 bases. Trimming removed 4 bases from V and 5 bases from J; junction bases left unmatched: 6. This CDR3 contains 15 residues. CDR1 is LNHNV and CDR2 is YYDKDF in the germline V gene (reference sequence).